The 27 T cell receptor beta chains below were found in one sample sequenced in a study of Ad26.COV2.S vaccination and SARS-CoV-2 variants. Treatment given: over 15 received Ad26.COV2.S at low or high dose, single or two shots; about five received placebo; per-sample allocation not given. Sample collection was performed on day 63 after the first vaccine or placebo injection. Repertoires were generated with immunoSEQ multiplex PCR, while TCRdb's copy carries only in-frame clones and drops some. The table lists fewer than 400,000 clones, just under 85% of them singletons. This specimen was peripheral blood, taken in a trial of Ad26.COV2.S vaccine versus placebo. The receptors were sampled from a person between 18 and 65 years old who received the Ad26.COV2.S COVID-19 vaccine or a placebo.

The chain joins TRBV14 to TRBJ2-3, with no clear D. With 2 bases removed from V and 7 bases from J, the gap between germline ends came to 13 bases. The CDR3 runs to 14 residues. Germline values: CDR1 SGHDN, CDR2 FVKESK. The CDR3 region has the DNA TGTGCCAGCAGCCAAAATACGGCCTCTTATACGCAGTATTTT. This encodes CASSQNTASYTQYF.

This clone appeared a few times. The chain has TRBV19 and TRBJ2-2; D gene uncertain. Germline V CDR1 and CDR2: LNHDA, SQIVND (reference sequence). The CDR3 runs 15 residues. The V end was cut by 7 bases, the J end by 6 bases, with 18 bases between. CDR3 loop: CASTKNLGSAGELFF. The CDR3 DNA follows: TGTGCCAGTACAAAGAATTTAGGGTCGGCCGGGGAGCTGTTTTTT.

The rearrangement links TRBV2 to TRBJ1-4; the D gene is possibly TRBD1 (5 bases). V lost 1 base, J lost 8 bases, and 14 bases lay in between. This CDR3 is built from 15 residues. Germline V gene lookup returns CDR1 SNHLY and CDR2 FYNNEI. The CDR3 sequence: CASSEGLGTAEKLFF. CDR3 nucleotide sequence: TGTGCCAGCAGTGAAGGTCTCGGGACGGCAGAAAAACTGTTTTTT.

This clone was seen more than once but under ten times. This chain links TRBV15 with TRBJ1-1; 9 nucleotides agree with TRBD1. The CDR3 has 14 residues. The germline V gene has CDR1 LNHNV and CDR2 YYDKDF (reference sequence). With 0 bases clipped from V and 8 bases from J, the junction kept 4 bases outside the gene matches. The CDR3 is CATSRDSGTGEAFF. CDR3 sequence (DNA): TGTGCCACCAGCAGAGATAGCGGGACAGGGGAAGCTTTCTTT.

This clone counts as large (0.1 to 1%). The V call is TRBV5-4, the J call TRBJ1-1; no clear D gene. The V gene's germline CDR1 is SGHNT and CDR2 YYREEE (reference sequence). V was clipped by 0 bases and J by 5 bases, with 5 bases between them. The CDR3 sequence is 12 residues long. CDR3 DNA sequence: TGTGCCAGCAGCTTGGACCTTACTGAAGCTTTCTTT. It is translated as CASSLDLTEAFF.

A single count supports this clone. The rearrangement joins TRBV2 to TRBJ1-2, with unresolved D. V was pared by 3 bases and J by 7 bases, with 15 bases between. Germline values: CDR1 SNHLY, CDR2 FYNNEI. CDR3 length: 14 amino acids. The CDR3 coding sequence is TGTGCCAGCAGTGAGATAAGTGTGTCGCGTGGCTACACCTTC. Translating gives CASSEISVSRGYTF.

This clone was seen only a few times. The rearrangement links TRBV6-1 to TRBJ1-1; 11 bases are shared with TRBD1. Germline loops: CDR1 MNHNS, CDR2 SASEGT. The CDR3 covers 15 residues. V lost 1 base to trimming and J lost 7 bases; unmatched junction nucleotides: 5. CDR3 bases: TGTGCCAGCAGTGAAGATTGGGACAGGGGGATTGAAGCTTTCTTT. Translated: CASSEDWDRGIEAFF.

The DNA for the CDR3 is TGTGCCAGTAGTTGGGAAGAGACCCAGTACTTC. It translates to CASSWEETQYF. The chain couples TRBV19 to TRBJ2-5; no reliable D call. CDR1 LNHDA and CDR2 SQIVND come from the germline V gene (reference sequence). CDR3 size: 11 residues. V lost 5 bases, J lost 3 bases, and 4 bases lay in between.

The J gene is TRBJ2-2, the V gene TRBV7-3, with 11 bases matching TRBD1. V gave up 1 base and J gave up 7 bases; unmatched junction bases: 8. CDR3 size: 17 residues. Per the germline V gene, CDR1 is SGHTA and CDR2 is FQGTGA. The CDR3 loop reads CASSLNGQGAGSGELFF. The CDR3 nucleotides read TGTGCCAGCAGCTTAAACGGACAGGGGGCTGGGAGCGGGGAGCTGTTTTTT.

This chain connects TRBV7-2 to TRBJ1-2; D remains ambiguous. This CDR3 has 16 amino acids. The V end was cut by 1 base, the J end by 8 bases, with 20 bases between. Germline V CDR1 and CDR2: SGHTA, FQGNSA. In DNA, the CDR3 is TGTGCCAGCAGCTTAGGCGGGCTTCCTGCGGGAGAAGGCTACACCTTC. Its translation: CASSLGGLPAGEGYTF. Together with reference TRBV7-2 and TRBJ1-2, the CDR3 gives the full variable domain: GAGVSQSPSNKVTEKGKDVELRCDPISGHTALYWYRQSLGQGLEFLIYFQGNSAPDKSGLPSDRFSAERTGGSVSTLTIQRTQQEDSAVYLCASSLGGLPAGEGYTFGSGTRLTVV.

V and J are TRBV21-1 and TRBJ2-3. TRBV21-1 is designated a pseudogene. This CDR3 has 14 residues. Written as DNA, the CDR3 is TGTGCCAGCAGCAAAGGCGCTGGTGGGGATACGCAGTATTTT. Its translation is CASSKGAGGDTQYF.

The chain combines TRBV20-1 with TRBJ2-5; D remains unclear. CDR1 is DFQATT and CDR2 is SNEGSKA in the germline V gene (reference sequence). V was pared by 7 bases and J by 8 bases, with 14 bases between. The CDR3 runs to 11 residues. DNA of the CDR3: TGCAGTGTTCGGACCCCCGAAACCCAGTACTTC. Protein: CSVRTPETQYF.

This chain connects TRBV15 to TRBJ1-4; D perhaps matches TRBD1 (6 bases). CDR3 length: 14 residues. Germline CDR1 LNHNV, CDR2 YYDKDF (reference sequence). The V end lost 5 bases, the J end lost 6 bases, and 13 bases lay between the germline ends. The CDR3 DNA follows: TGTGCCACCAGCGTGCCCGGGGGCTATGAAAAACTGTTTTTT. It codes for CATSVPGGYEKLFF.

Details on this clone: The sample has other DNA sequences that encode this CDR3 too. The chain joins TRBV5-4 to TRBJ2-1, with 7 nucleotides matching TRBD2. Germline CDR1 is SGHNT and CDR2 is YYREEE (reference sequence). The CDR3 length is 15 residues. J lost 1 base, V lost 0 bases, and 1 base had no gene match. CDR3 sequence reads: CASSLGGGSYNEQFF. The DNA for the CDR3 is TGTGCCAGCAGCTTGGGCGGGGGATCCTACAATGAGCAGTTCTTC.

The chain joins TRBV2 to TRBJ2-7; D unclear. The CDR3 spans 13 residues. The germline V gene encodes CDR1 SNHLY and CDR2 FYNNEI. Trimming cost V 2 bases and J 3 bases, with 8 bases left between them. The CDR3 is CASSENHGYEQYF. The CDR3 DNA follows: TGTGCCAGCAGTGAAAATCACGGCTACGAGCAGTACTTC.

This chain uses TRBV28 with TRBJ2-5; no reliable D call. The V gene's germline CDR1 is MDHEN and CDR2 SYDVKM. The CDR3 is made up of 14 amino acids. V was shortened by 2 bases and J by 1 base, with 8 bases between the two germline ends. The CDR3 nucleotides read TGTGCCAGCAGTTTAGGTCCAGGCCAAGAGACCCAGTACTTC. Residues: CASSLGPGQETQYF. The full variable domain, with the rest looked up from reference TRBV28 and TRBJ2-5, is DVKVTQSSRYLVKRTGEKVFLECVQDMDHENMFWYRQDPGLGLRLIYFSYDVKMKEKGDIPEGYSVSREKKERFSLILESASTNQTSMYLCASSLGPGQETQYFGPGTRLLVL.

This clone occurred many times. J is TRBJ1-1 and V is TRBV6-5; 7 bases line up with TRBD1. Germline-derived CDR1 and CDR2 are MNHEY and SVGAGI. The ends lost 7 bases at V and 3 bases at J; junction bases unmatched: 11. The CDR3 is 15 residues long. CDR3 nucleotide sequence: TGTGCCAGCACCCAGATGGGACAGAGGGACACTGAAGCTTTCTTT. Its translation: CASTQMGQRDTEAFF.

V usage is TRBV12-1 and J usage is TRBJ2-7; no check of the table's D call, TRBD2, against the DNA was made. TRBV12-1 is a documented pseudogene. This CDR3 spans 18 amino acids. The CDR3 DNA follows: TGTGCCAGCACCATAGCGGGGTGCCGCTTTGGATCCTCCTACGAGCAGTACTTC. Its protein is CASTIAGCRFGSSYEQYF.

The V and J genes are TRBV10-3 and TRBJ2-1; 12 bases agree with TRBD2. Germline-derived CDR1 and CDR2 are ENHRY and SYGVKD. The V gene end was trimmed by 8 bases and the J gene end by 10 bases; junction bases not matched to a gene: 9. This CDR3 has 14 amino acids. The CDR3 reads CAIAASGGAREQFF. The CDR3 coding sequence is TGTGCCATCGCTGCTAGCGGGGGGGCGCGGGAGCAGTTCTTC.

The J gene is TRBJ2-2, the V gene TRBV27, with D uncertain. The germline V and J ends were trimmed by 3 bases and 5 bases, with 7 bases remaining between them. This CDR3 is 13 amino acids long. Germline CDR1 and CDR2: MNHEY and SMNVEV (reference sequence). The CDR3 DNA reads as TGTGCCAGCAGTTTTGAGAAAACCGGGGAGCTGTTTTTT. Its protein product is CASSFEKTGELFF.

The CDR3 bases are TGCGCCAGCAGCCACCCAATAATATCCACTGAAGCTTTCTTT. Its protein product is CASSHPIISTEAFF. V gene TRBV4-1 combines with J gene TRBJ1-1; D unresolved. Trimming took 3 bases from V and 4 from J, leaving 12 bases between them. This CDR3 contains 14 residues. CDR1 MGHRA and CDR2 YSYEKL come from the germline V gene.

This clone was detected once. This sequence joins TRBV11-2 and TRBJ2-7; D may correspond to TRBD1 or TRBD2 (6 bases each). This CDR3 is built from 17 residues. The V gene's germline CDR1 is SGHAT and CDR2 FQNNGV. V was cut by 7 bases and J by 2 bases, with 24 bases left in between. CDR3 sequence: CASTLTSWGANAYEQYF. The CDR3 DNA reads as TGTGCCAGCACCCTCACCTCGTGGGGGGCGAACGCCTACGAGCAGTACTTC.

The chain links TRBV27 to TRBJ2-3; either TRBD1 or TRBD2 may supply D (6 bases each). Trimming took 2 bases from V and 2 from J, leaving 14 bases between them. The germline V gene has CDR1 MNHEY and CDR2 SMNVEV (reference sequence). CDR3 length: 16 residues. The CDR3 sequence is CASSLRRPGATDTQYF. As DNA, the CDR3 is TGTGCCAGCAGTTTACGGAGACCGGGGGCCACAGATACGCAGTATTTT.

The J gene is TRBJ2-4, the V gene TRBV5-4; D is possibly TRBD1 or TRBD2 (6 bases each). The CDR3 contains 16 residues. Trimming left V 6 bases short and J 3 bases short, with 19 bases between. The germline gives CDR1 SGHNT, CDR2 YYREEE (reference sequence). DNA for the CDR3: TGTGCCAGCACCCATGGAGGGGGTGTGGACAAAAACATTCAGTACTTC. This sequence encodes CASTHGGGVDKNIQYF.

The chain joins TRBV28 to TRBJ2-7; unclear D gene. This CDR3 region has 13 residues. Germline CDR1 is MDHEN and CDR2 is SYDVKM. Trimming removed 4 bases at V and 5 bases at J, with 12 bases between. This chain's CDR3 is CASSSRSRNEQYF. Written as DNA, the CDR3 is TGTGCCAGCAGTTCGCGCAGTCGGAACGAGCAGTACTTC.

The rearrangement joins TRBV5-1 to TRBJ2-7, with TRBD1 identical over 7 bases. The CDR3 is made up of 14 amino acids. Trimming took 3 bases from V and 3 from J; bases not matched to a gene: 6. Germline-derived CDR1 and CDR2 are SGHRS and YFSETQ. CDR3 sequence reads: CASSSGTDLYEQYF. CDR3 coding DNA: TGCGCCAGCAGCTCCGGGACAGATCTCTACGAGCAGTACTTC.

This clone was detected only once. V gene TRBV4-1 combines with J gene TRBJ1-4, with no clear D. This CDR3 has 12 amino acids. The germline gives CDR1 MGHRA, CDR2 YSYEKL. The V end was cut by 4 bases, the J end by 7 bases, with 7 bases between. The CDR3: CASSRSTEKLFF. The DNA for the CDR3 is TGCGCCAGCAGCCGGTCTACTGAAAAACTGTTTTTT.